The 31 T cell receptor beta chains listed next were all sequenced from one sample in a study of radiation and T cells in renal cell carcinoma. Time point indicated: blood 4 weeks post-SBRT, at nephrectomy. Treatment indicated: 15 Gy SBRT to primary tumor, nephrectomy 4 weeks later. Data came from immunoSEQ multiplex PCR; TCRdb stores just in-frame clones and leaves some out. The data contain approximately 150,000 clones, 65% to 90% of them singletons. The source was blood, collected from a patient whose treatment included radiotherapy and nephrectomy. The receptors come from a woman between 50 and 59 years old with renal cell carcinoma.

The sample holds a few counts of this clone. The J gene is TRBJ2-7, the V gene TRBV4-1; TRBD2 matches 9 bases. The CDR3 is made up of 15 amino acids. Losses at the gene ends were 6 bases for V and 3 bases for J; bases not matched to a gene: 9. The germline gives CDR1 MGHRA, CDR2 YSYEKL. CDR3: CASRARTSAFYEQYF. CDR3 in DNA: TGCGCCAGCAGGGCCCGGACTAGCGCGTTCTACGAGCAGTACTTC.

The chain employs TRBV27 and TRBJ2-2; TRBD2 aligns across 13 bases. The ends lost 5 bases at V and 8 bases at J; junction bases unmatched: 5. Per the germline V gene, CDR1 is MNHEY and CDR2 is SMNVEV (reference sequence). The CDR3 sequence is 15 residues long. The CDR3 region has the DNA TGTGCCAGCAGTCTCGGACTAGCGGGAGCGGGGGAGCTGTTTTTT. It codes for CASSLGLAGAGELFF.

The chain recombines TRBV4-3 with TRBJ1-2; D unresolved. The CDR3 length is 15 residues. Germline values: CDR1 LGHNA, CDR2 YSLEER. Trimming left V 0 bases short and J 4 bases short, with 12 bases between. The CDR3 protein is CASSQDRGRSYGYTF. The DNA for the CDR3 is TGCGCCAGCAGCCAAGATCGTGGCAGGAGCTATGGCTACACCTTC.

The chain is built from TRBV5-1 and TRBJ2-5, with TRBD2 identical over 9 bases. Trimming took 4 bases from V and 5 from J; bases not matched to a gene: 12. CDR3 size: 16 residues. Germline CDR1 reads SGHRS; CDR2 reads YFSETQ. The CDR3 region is CASSLTSAGGGETQYF. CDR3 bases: TGCGCCAGCAGCCTAACGTCAGCGGGAGGTGGGGAGACCCAGTACTTC.

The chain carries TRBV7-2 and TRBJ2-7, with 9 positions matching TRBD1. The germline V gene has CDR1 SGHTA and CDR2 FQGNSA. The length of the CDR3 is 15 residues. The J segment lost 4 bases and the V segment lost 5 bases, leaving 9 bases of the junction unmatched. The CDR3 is CASSEGQGASYEQYF. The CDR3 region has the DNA TGTGCCAGCAGCGAGGGACAGGGAGCGAGTTACGAGCAGTACTTC.

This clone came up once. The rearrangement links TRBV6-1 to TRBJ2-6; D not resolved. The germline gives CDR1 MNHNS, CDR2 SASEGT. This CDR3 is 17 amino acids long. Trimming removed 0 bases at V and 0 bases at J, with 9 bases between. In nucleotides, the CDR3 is TGTGCCAGCAGTGAAGCGGCTATTAGCTCTGGGGCCAACGTCCTGACTTTC. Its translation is CASSEAAISSGANVLTF.

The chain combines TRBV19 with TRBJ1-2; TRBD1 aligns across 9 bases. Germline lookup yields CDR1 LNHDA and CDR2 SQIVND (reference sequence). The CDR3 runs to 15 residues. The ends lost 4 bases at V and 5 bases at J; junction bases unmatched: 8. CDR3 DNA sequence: TGTGCCAGTAGTACCCAAGGGACAGGGAGGTATGGCTACACCTTC. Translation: CASSTQGTGRYGYTF.

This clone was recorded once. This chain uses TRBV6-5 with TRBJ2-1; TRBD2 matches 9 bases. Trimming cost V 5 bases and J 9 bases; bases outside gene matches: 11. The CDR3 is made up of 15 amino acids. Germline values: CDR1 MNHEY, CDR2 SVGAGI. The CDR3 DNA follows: TGTGCCAGCAGTCCCCCTAGCGGGGCTAGGGGTGAGCAGTTCTTC. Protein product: CASSPPSGARGEQFF.

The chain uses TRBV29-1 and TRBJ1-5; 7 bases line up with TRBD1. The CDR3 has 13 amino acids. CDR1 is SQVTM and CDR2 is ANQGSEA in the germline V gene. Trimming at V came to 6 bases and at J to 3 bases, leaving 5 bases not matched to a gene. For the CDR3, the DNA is TGCAGCGTGGGGGGACAGCCCAATCAGCCCCAGCATTTT. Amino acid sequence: CSVGGQPNQPQHF.

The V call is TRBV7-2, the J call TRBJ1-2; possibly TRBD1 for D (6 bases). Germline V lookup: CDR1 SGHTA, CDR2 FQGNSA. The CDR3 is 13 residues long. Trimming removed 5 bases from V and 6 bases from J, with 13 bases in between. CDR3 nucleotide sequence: TGTGCCAGCAGCATCACAGGGACGGATGGCTACACCTTC. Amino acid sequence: CASSITGTDGYTF.

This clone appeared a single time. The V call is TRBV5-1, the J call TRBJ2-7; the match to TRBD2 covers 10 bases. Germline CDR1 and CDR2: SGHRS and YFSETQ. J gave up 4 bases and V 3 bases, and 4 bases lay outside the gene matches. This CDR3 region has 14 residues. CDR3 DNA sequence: TGCGCCAGCAGCTCTAGCGGGAGAGGGTACGAGCAGTACTTC. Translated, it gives CASSSSGRGYEQYF.

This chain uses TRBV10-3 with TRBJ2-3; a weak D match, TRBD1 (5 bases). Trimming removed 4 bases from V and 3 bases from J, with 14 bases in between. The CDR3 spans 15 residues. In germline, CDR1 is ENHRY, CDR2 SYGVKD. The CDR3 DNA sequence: TGTGCCATCAGTGGCCTAGTGGGGCGGACAGATACGCAGTATTTT. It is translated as CAISGLVGRTDTQYF.

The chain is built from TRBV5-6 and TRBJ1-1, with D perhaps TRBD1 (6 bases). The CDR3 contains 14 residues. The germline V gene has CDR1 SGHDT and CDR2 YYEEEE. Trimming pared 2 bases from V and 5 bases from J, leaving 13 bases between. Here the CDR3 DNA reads TGTGCCAGCAGCTTTACCGGGACATGGACTGAAGCTTTCTTT. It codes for CASSFTGTWTEAFF.

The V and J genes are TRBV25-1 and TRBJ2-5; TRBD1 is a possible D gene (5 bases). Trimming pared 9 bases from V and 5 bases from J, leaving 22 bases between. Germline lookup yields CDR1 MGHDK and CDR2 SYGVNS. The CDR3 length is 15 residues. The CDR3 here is CASSNPGIGRETQYF. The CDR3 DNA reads TGTGCCAGTTCTAATCCAGGGATTGGCCGGGAGACCCAGTACTTC.

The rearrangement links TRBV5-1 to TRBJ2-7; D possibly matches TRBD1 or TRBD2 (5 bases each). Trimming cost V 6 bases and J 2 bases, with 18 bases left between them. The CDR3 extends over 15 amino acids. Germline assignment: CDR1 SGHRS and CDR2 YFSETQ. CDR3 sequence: CASTDSGPTAYEQYF. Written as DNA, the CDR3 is TGCGCCAGCACCGATTCGGGACCGACCGCCTACGAGCAGTACTTC.

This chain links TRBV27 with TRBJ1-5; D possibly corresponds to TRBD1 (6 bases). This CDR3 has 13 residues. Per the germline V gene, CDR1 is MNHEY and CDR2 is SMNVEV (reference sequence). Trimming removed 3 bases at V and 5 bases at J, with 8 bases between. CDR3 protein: CASSFRGDQPQHF. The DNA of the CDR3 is TGTGCCAGCAGTTTCAGGGGTGATCAGCCCCAGCATTTT.

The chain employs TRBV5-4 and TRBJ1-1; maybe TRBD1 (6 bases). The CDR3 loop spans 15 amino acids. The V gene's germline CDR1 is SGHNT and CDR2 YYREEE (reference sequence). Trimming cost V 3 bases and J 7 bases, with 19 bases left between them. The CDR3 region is CASSSDGGRGDEAFF. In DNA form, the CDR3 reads TGTGCCAGCAGCTCCGATGGGGGGCGCGGCGATGAAGCTTTCTTT.

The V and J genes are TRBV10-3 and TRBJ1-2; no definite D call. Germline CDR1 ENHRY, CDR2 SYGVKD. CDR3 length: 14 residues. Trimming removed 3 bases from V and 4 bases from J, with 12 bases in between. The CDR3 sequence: CAISDKEGPYGYTF. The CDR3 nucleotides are TGTGCCATCAGTGATAAAGAGGGTCCCTATGGCTACACCTTC.

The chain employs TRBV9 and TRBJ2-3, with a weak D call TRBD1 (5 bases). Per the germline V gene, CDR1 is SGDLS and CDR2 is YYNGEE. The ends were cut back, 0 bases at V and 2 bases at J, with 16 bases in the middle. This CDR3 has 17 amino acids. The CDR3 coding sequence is TGTGCCAGCAGCGTAGCCCCCGAGCAGGGATACACAGATACGCAGTATTTT. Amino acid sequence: CASSVAPEQGYTDTQYF.

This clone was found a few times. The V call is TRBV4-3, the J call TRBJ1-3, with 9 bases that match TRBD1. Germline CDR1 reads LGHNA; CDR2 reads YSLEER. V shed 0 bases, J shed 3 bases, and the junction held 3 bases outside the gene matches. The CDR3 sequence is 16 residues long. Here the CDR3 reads CASSQDVGQGGNTIYF. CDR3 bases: TGCGCCAGCAGCCAAGATGTGGGACAGGGTGGAAACACCATATATTTT.

The CDR3 nucleotides read TGTGCCAGCAGCCAAGGACAGGGACAGCCCCAGCATTTT. Its protein product is CASSQGQGQPQHF. V and J are TRBV7-2 and TRBJ1-5, with 8 bases matching TRBD1. J lost 7 bases, V lost 5 bases, and 4 bases had no gene match. The CDR3 is made up of 13 amino acids. CDR1 is SGHTA, CDR2 FQGNSA, per germline.

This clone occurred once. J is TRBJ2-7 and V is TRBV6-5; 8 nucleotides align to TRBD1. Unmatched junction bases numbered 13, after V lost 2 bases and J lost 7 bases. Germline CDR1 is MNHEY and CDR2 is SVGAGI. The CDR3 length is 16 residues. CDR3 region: CASSYPLTGGIREQYF. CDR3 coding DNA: TGTGCCAGCAGTTACCCCTTAACAGGGGGAATTCGAGAGCAGTACTTC.

CDR3 region: CASSLPRGIRETQYF. CDR3 DNA sequence: TGTGCCAGCAGCTTACCAAGGGGGATCAGAGAGACCCAGTACTTC. The genes are TRBV5-5 and TRBJ2-5, with D maybe TRBD1 (6 bases). The CDR3 has 15 residues. Germline V gene sequence: CDR1 SGHKS, CDR2 YYEKEE (reference sequence). The V and J ends lost 2 bases and 4 bases respectively, with 15 bases between them.

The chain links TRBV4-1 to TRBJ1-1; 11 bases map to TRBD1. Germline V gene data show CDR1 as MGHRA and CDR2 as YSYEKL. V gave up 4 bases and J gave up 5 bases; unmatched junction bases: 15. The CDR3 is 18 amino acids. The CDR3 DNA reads TGCGCCAGCAGCCCCCCTGGCCCGGGACAGGGGGTAGTGACTGAAGCTTTCTTT. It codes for CASSPPGPGQGVVTEAFF.

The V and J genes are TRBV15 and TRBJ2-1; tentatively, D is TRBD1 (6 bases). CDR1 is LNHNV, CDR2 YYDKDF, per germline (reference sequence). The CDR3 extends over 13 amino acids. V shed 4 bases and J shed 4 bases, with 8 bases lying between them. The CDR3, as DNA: TGTGCCACCAGCATGGACAGTTACAATGAGCAGTTCTTC. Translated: CATSMDSYNEQFF.

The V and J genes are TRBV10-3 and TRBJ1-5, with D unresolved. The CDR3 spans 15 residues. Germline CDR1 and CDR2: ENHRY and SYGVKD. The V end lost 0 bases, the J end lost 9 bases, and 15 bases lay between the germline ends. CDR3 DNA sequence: TGTGCCATCAGTGAGTCGCCCGGGAAAAATGGGCCCCAGCATTTT. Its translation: CAISESPGKNGPQHF.

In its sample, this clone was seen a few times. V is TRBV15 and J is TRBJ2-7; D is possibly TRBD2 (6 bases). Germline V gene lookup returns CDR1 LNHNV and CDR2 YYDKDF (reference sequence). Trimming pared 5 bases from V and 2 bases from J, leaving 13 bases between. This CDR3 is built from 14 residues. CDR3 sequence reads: CATSQRGGTYEQYF. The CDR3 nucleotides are TGTGCCACCAGCCAGAGGGGAGGTACCTACGAGCAGTACTTC.

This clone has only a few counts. CDR3 nucleotides: TGTGCCAGCTCATCGCAGGAGATGAACACTGAAGCTTTCTTT. This gives the protein CASSSQEMNTEAFF. The J gene is TRBJ1-1, the V gene TRBV18; D uncertain. V shed 5 bases and J shed 0 bases, with 10 bases lying between them. Germline loops: CDR1 KGHSH, CDR2 LQKENI. The CDR3 is made up of 14 amino acids. Looking up the rest from reference TRBV18 and TRBJ1-1 gives the full variable domain: NAGVMQNPRHLVRRRGQEARLRCSPMKGHSHVYWYRQLPEEGLKFMVYLQKENIIDESGMPKERFSAEFPKEGPSILRIQQVVRGDSAAYFCASSSQEMNTEAFFGQGTRLTVV.

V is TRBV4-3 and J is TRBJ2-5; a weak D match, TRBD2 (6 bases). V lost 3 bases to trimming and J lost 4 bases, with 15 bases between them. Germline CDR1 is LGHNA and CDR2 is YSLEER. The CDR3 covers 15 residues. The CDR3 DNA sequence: TGCGCCAGCAGCCACACCACCCGGGGAGGAGAGACCCAGTACTTC. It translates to CASSHTTRGGETQYF.

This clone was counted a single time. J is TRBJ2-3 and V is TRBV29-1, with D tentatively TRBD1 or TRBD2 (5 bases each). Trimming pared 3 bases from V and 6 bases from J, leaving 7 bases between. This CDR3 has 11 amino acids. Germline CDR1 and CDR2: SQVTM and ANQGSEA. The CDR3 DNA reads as TGCAGCGTTGAGTGGGGGGATACGCAGTATTTT. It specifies CSVEWGDTQYF.

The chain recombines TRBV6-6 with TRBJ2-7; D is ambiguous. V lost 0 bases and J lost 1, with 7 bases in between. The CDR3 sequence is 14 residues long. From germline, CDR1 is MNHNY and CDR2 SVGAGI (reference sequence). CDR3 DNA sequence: TGTGCCAGCAGTTACTCTCCGGAATCCTACGAGCAGTACTTC. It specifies CASSYSPESYEQYF.